One sample yielded the 23 T cell receptor beta chains listed below, sequenced in a study of blood T cells in healthy people across ages. Combining a sample-barcoded 5' primer with a J-beta primer mix, a second PCR ran for roughly 7 to 12 cycles. TCRdb itself ran the 5' RACE reads through MiXCR, one entry per CDR3 protein. Of around 500,000 distinct CDR3 sequences detected, around a quarter appear once; the ten largest clones hold about 3.9%. This sample was also put to use in a study of T cells of mothers and their children.

Sequenced: blood. These receptors were obtained from a boy aged 2-9 years in good health.

V gene TRBV10-3 combines with J gene TRBJ1-1; D gene ambiguous. V was trimmed by 7 bases and J by 9 bases, leaving 21 bases between them. Germline V gene sequence: CDR1 ENHRY, CDR2 SYGVKD. This CDR3 is 14 amino acids long. This CDR3 reads CAINASFSGLKAFF. CDR3 nucleotides: TGTGCCATCAATGCCTCCTTCTCGGGCCTGAAAGCTTTCTTT.

The rearrangement uses TRBV2 and TRBJ2-5; TRBD1 or TRBD2 may be the D gene (5 bases each). Between the trimmed V and J ends, which lost 1 base and 2 bases, there was a span of 11 bases. The V gene's germline CDR1 is SNHLY and CDR2 FYNNEI. This CDR3 comprises 15 residues. The CDR3 DNA follows: TGTGCCAGCAGTGAAGGGGGACGTTCACAAGAGACCCAGTACTTC. This codes for CASSEGGRSQETQYF.

V gene TRBV5-4 combines with J gene TRBJ2-7; D is ambiguous. CDR3 length: 14 residues. V lost 3 bases and J lost 3, with 13 bases in between. Germline values: CDR1 SGHNT, CDR2 YYREEE (reference sequence). Here the CDR3 DNA reads TGTGCCAGCAGCTCGGTGGACCCGCACTACGAGCAGTACTTC. Protein product: CASSSVDPHYEQYF.

This clonotype appeared a few times. This sequence joins TRBV20-1 and TRBJ2-4, with TRBD2 identical over 8 bases. The ends lost 5 bases at V and 2 bases at J; junction bases unmatched: 5. Germline V gene data show CDR1 as DFQATT and CDR2 as SNEGSKA (reference sequence). The CDR3 totals 14 residues. CDR3 loop: CSAERGSSKNIQYF. CDR3 bases: TGCAGTGCTGAGCGGGGGAGTTCCAAAAACATTCAGTACTTC.

This clonotype was seen more than once but under ten times. The chain recombines TRBV12-3 or TRBV12-4 with TRBJ2-3; D not certain. There are 11 residues in the CDR3. V was trimmed by 7 bases and J by 8 bases, leaving 10 bases between them. CDR3 in amino acids: CASNNSPTQYF. The DNA for the CDR3 is TGTGCCAGCAACAACTCTCCTACGCAGTATTTT.

V gene TRBV12-3 or TRBV12-4 combines with J gene TRBJ2-3; D may be TRBD2 (5 bases). Deletions cut 6 bases from V and 8 bases from J, with 21 bases between. The CDR3 is made up of 15 amino acids. This chain's CDR3 is CASSGLAEVDGTQYF. The CDR3, as DNA: TGTGCCAGCAGCGGGCTCGCGGAGGTTGACGGTACGCAGTATTTT.

This clonotype was counted at least ten times. This chain links TRBV7-2 with TRBJ2-4; unclear D gene. Trimming took off 2 bases at V and 6 bases at J, with 5 bases between the two ends. This CDR3 comprises 12 residues. Germline-derived CDR1 and CDR2 are SGHTA and FQGNSA. In DNA, the CDR3 is TGTGCCAGCAGCTTATCACTAAACATTCAGTACTTC. Encoded protein: CASSLSLNIQYF.

The rearrangement uses TRBV20-1 and TRBJ2-1; D ambiguous. The J call may be mistaken, given a closer DNA end match to TRBJ2-5. The CDR3 sequence is 12 residues long. The germline CDR1 and CDR2 sequences are DFQATT and SNEGSKA (reference sequence). CDR3 DNA: TGCAGTGCTTTCTCAGGATGTCGGACCCAGTACTTC. Encoded protein: CSAFSGCRTQYF.

This clonotype has more than one count but fewer than ten. The chain carries TRBV7-2 and TRBJ1-2; 9 bases align to TRBD1. CDR3 length: 14 residues. The ends lost 4 bases at V and 5 bases at J; junction bases unmatched: 5. The germline V gene has CDR1 SGHTA and CDR2 FQGNSA. The CDR3 loop is CASSSWDRDYGYTF. Written as DNA, the CDR3 is TGTGCCAGCAGCTCCTGGGACAGGGATTATGGCTACACCTTC.

The rearrangement uses TRBV12-3 or TRBV12-4 and TRBJ1-5, with D uncertain. The V end lost 6 bases, the J end lost 1 base, and 10 bases lay between the germline ends. The CDR3 has 14 residues. The CDR3 loop reads CASRGAESNQPQHF. CDR3 nucleotide sequence: TGTGCCAGCAGGGGCGCAGAGAGCAATCAGCCCCAGCATTTT.

Only a few counts were recorded for this clonotype. The chain carries TRBV5-6 and TRBJ2-7; 10 bases map to TRBD2. Germline trimming cut 0 bases from V and 3 bases from J; bases unmatched to any gene: 6. The CDR3 contains 16 residues. Germline assignment: CDR1 SGHDT and CDR2 YYEEEE. The CDR3 DNA reads TGTGCCAGCAGCTTGGAGGCTAGCGGGAGAGTCTACGAGCAGTACTTC. It is translated as CASSLEASGRVYEQYF.

This chain uses TRBV4-1 with TRBJ2-7, with a possible D match to TRBD2 (6 bases). Germline assignment: CDR1 MGHRA and CDR2 YSYEKL. The CDR3 has 16 residues. Deletions cut 2 bases from V and 1 base from J, with 15 bases between. CDR3 DNA: TGCGCCAGCAGCCAAAGGGGTGTGGGGGGATCCTACGAGCAGTACTTC. It yields the protein CASSQRGVGGSYEQYF.

The V gene is TRBV7-9, the J gene TRBJ2-3; D is perhaps TRBD1 (5 bases). In germline, CDR1 is SEHNR, CDR2 FQNEAQ (reference sequence). The CDR3 runs 12 residues. Trimming removed 2 bases from V and 6 bases from J, with 6 bases in between. CDR3 sequence: CASSLPGDTQYF. DNA of the CDR3: TGTGCCAGCAGCTTACCAGGGGATACGCAGTATTTT. Looking up the rest from reference TRBV7-9 and TRBJ2-3 gives the full variable domain: DTGVSQNPRHKITKRGQNVTFRCDPISEHNRLYWYRQTLGQGPEFLTYFQNEAQLEKSRLLSDRFSAERPKGSFSTLEIQRTEQGDSAMYLCASSLPGDTQYFGPGTRLTVL.

This clonotype was recorded a few times. The chain is built from TRBV14 and TRBJ2-1, with 12 bases lining up with TRBD2. The CDR3 runs to 19 residues. Germline V gene lookup returns CDR1 SGHDN and CDR2 FVKESK. The V and J ends lost 0 bases and 8 bases, in that order; junction bases with no gene match: 14. Here the CDR3 DNA reads TGTGCCAGCAGCCAAGATCTCAGGACTAGCGGGGTTTGGGGACATGAGCAGTTCTTC. Translated, it gives CASSQDLRTSGVWGHEQFF.

The chain recombines TRBV20-1 with TRBJ2-1; 13 bases map to TRBD2. Germline V gene sequence: CDR1 DFQATT, CDR2 SNEGSKA (reference sequence). V lost 2 bases and J lost 0; bases outside the gene matches: 10. This CDR3 is built from 19 residues. CDR3 protein: CSARRLAGGDLSSYNEQFF. The CDR3 coding sequence is TGCAGTGCTAGAAGACTAGCGGGAGGAGACCTTAGCTCCTACAATGAGCAGTTCTTC.

This clonotype was picked up a small number of times. V usage is TRBV20-1 and J usage is TRBJ1-3, with D possibly TRBD1 on 6 matching bases. Trimming pared 5 bases from V and 2 bases from J, leaving 13 bases between. The CDR3 is made up of 14 amino acids. CDR1 and CDR2 from the germline V gene are DFQATT and SNEGSKA (reference sequence). CDR3 coding DNA: TGCAGTGCTCGGGGCGGGGGCCCTGGAAACACCATATATTTT. It encodes CSARGGGPGNTIYF.

This clonotype was seen more than once but under ten times. V usage is TRBV7-3 and J usage is TRBJ2-5; D is undetermined. The germline CDR1 and CDR2 sequences are SGHTA and FQGTGA. The CDR3 loop spans 13 amino acids. Trimming removed 5 bases at V and 4 bases at J, with 11 bases between. CDR3 nucleotide sequence: TGTGCCAGCAGCGCCTCGGGCGCAGAGACCCAGTACTTC. Protein sequence: CASSASGAETQYF.

This sequence joins TRBV28 and TRBJ2-5; D possibly corresponds to TRBD2 (5 bases). The CDR3 extends over 14 amino acids. V dropped 4 bases and J dropped 4 bases, with 13 bases sitting between them. Germline V gene lookup returns CDR1 MDHEN and CDR2 SYDVKM. This chain's CDR3 is CASSSQRGRETQYF. CDR3 in DNA: TGTGCCAGCAGTTCCCAAAGAGGGAGAGAGACCCAGTACTTC.

This chain uses TRBV3-1 with TRBJ2-3, with D perhaps being TRBD1 or TRBD2 (5 bases each). The CDR3 sequence is 14 residues long. Germline assignment: CDR1 LGHDT and CDR2 YNNKEL (reference sequence). V was clipped by 4 bases and J by 2 bases, with 10 bases between them. The CDR3 reads CASSPRDLTDTQYF. The CDR3 region has the DNA TGTGCCAGCAGCCCCCGGGACCTCACAGATACGCAGTATTTT.

The CDR3 reads CAIRQGYTEAFF. CDR3 bases: TGTGCCATCAGGCAGGGATACACTGAAGCTTTCTTT. This rearrangement joins TRBV10-3 to TRBJ1-1, with TRBD1 as a possible D gene (5 bases). The CDR3 has 12 residues. Germline assignment: CDR1 ENHRY and CDR2 SYGVKD. V was trimmed by 6 bases and J by 3 bases, leaving 8 bases between them.

Only a few counts were recorded for this clonotype. The chain uses TRBV5-4 and TRBJ2-5, with 9 bases aligning to TRBD2. The J call may be in error: the DNA end matches TRBJ2-7 better. The CDR3 sequence is 16 residues long. Germline CDR1 and CDR2: SGHNT and YYREEE (reference sequence). The CDR3 here is CASSPGLASDSYEQYF. CDR3 nucleotides: TGTGCCAGCAGCCCAGGACTAGCGAGCGACTCCTACGAGCAGTACTTC.

This clonotype was picked up a small number of times. The chain carries TRBV4-1 and TRBJ2-5; 12 nucleotides line up with TRBD2. The J call is uncertain, as TRBJ2-7 better fits the DNA end. CDR3 length: 16 residues. Germline loops: CDR1 MGHRA, CDR2 YSYEKL. CDR3 coding DNA: TGCGCCAGCAGCCAAGATCGAACTAGCGGGAGGTACGAGCAGTACTTC. Encoded protein: CASSQDRTSGRYEQYF.

This clonotype was seen only a few times. CDR3 nucleotide sequence: TGTGCCAGCAGCCGCGGACAGCACTACGAGCAGTACTTC. Amino acids: CASSRGQHYEQYF. V gene TRBV14 combines with J gene TRBJ2-7; D possibly corresponds to TRBD1 (6 bases). V lost 4 bases, J lost 3 bases, and 10 bases lay in between. The germline gives CDR1 SGHDN, CDR2 FVKESK. The CDR3 runs to 13 residues.